Given below is one T cell receptor (beta chain) in context. The CDR3 runs 14 residues. Germline CDR1 reads DFQATT; CDR2 reads SNEGSKA (reference sequence). With 3 bases removed from V and 4 bases from J, the gap between germline ends came to 10 bases. This entry is derived from a study of blood T cell repertoires in COVID-19. The cohort comprised adults aged about 18 to 89 years residing in 20 to 30 US areas. Researchers sorted participants into cohorts using their self-reported clinical history. Per the authors' pipeline: Amplification with reference gene primers provided the estimates of nucleated cell counts. Sequencing was performed with immunoSEQ multiplex PCR; in TCRdb, only in-frame clones are kept and a portion is missing. That table furnishes V, J and clone size, whereas the DNA furnished D and trimming. Counted here are approximately 230,000 clones, about 90% occurring once; the ten biggest clones make up around 15%.

The sequence derives from a woman aged 45-59 years with acute COVID-19. The chain joins TRBV20-1 to TRBJ2-6, with D possibly being TRBD1 (6 bases). The sample taken for sequencing was PBMCs or T cells enriched from blood (not recorded which). Here the CDR3 DNA reads TGCAGTGCTAGTCGAGGGACAGGGGCCAACGTCCTGACTTTC. Protein product: CSASRGTGANVLTF.